Presented here are 30 T cell receptor beta chains from one specimen sequenced in a study of T cells after yellow fever vaccination. TCRdb redid the calling of the 5' RACE reads with MiXCR, one entry per CDR3 protein. The table includes some 250,000 distinct CDR3 sequences, 3.6% detected once. Sequencing used PBMCs, obtained 15 days after the yellow fever booster vaccination. The receptors stem from a man between 18 and 29 years old who received the YFV17D yellow fever vaccine.

In its sample, this clonotype was seen a few times. V and J are TRBV3-1 and TRBJ1-1; D gene uncertain. Germline V gene lookup returns CDR1 LGHDT and CDR2 YNNKEL (reference sequence). Trimming shortened V by 2 bases and J by 6 bases, and 16 bases separated the two germline ends. This CDR3 comprises 15 residues. The CDR3 region has the DNA TGTGCCAGCAGCCAACAAGTGGGTCTTAACCCTGAAGCTTTCTTT. It translates to CASSQQVGLNPEAFF.

The table lists this clonotype with many counts. J is TRBJ2-2 and V is TRBV5-8; D is unresolved. This CDR3 contains 12 residues. Germline lookup yields CDR1 SGHTS and CDR2 YDEGEE. V lost 0 bases and J 10 bases, leaving 7 bases between the germline ends. The CDR3 region is CASSLVRLELFF. The CDR3 DNA reads TGTGCCAGCAGCTTGGTTCGGTTGGAGCTGTTTTTT.

This clonotype was seen many times. This chain uses TRBV5-1 with TRBJ2-5; tentative D call: TRBD1 (5 bases). Germline lookup yields CDR1 SGHRS and CDR2 YFSETQ. The CDR3 spans 14 residues. The V and J ends lost 0 bases and 5 bases respectively, with 11 bases between them. This CDR3 is CASSLEQGRETQYF. CDR3 coding DNA: TGCGCCAGCAGCTTGGAGCAGGGAAGGGAGACCCAGTACTTC.

This clonotype was seen ten or more times. The gene calls are TRBV5-6 and TRBJ2-7; D is perhaps TRBD1 (5 bases). V lost 0 bases and J lost 5, with 6 bases in between. Per germline, CDR1 SGHDT and CDR2 YYEEEE. The CDR3 covers 12 residues. The CDR3 DNA reads as TGTGCCAGCAGCTTGGCAGGGAACGAGCAGTACTTC. Its translation is CASSLAGNEQYF.

This clonotype was found many times. The rearrangement joins TRBV12-3 or TRBV12-4 to TRBJ1-1; no reliable D call. This CDR3 region has 13 residues. The V and J ends lost 6 bases and 1 base respectively, with 9 bases between them. CDR3 DNA: TGTGCCAGCAGCAGCCTCACGAACACTGAAGCTTTCTTT. Its protein product is CASSSLTNTEAFF.

Many counts were recorded for this clonotype. V and J are TRBV12-3 or TRBV12-4 and TRBJ1-1; the D is unclear. The CDR3 extends over 15 amino acids. Trimming took off 3 bases at V and 0 bases at J, with 11 bases between the two ends. CDR3 nucleotide sequence: TGTGCCAGCAGTTTTGGACGGTTAATGAACACTGAAGCTTTCTTT. It translates to CASSFGRLMNTEAFF.

This clonotype was observed at least ten times. V is TRBV7-9 and J is TRBJ2-1, with D perhaps TRBD1 (6 bases). The V end lost 1 base, the J end lost 7 bases, and 11 bases lay between the germline ends. The germline V gene has CDR1 SEHNR and CDR2 FQNEAQ (reference sequence). CDR3 length equals 14 residues. The chain's CDR3 is CASSLVKGENEQFF. CDR3 bases: TGTGCCAGCAGCTTAGTAAAGGGGGAAAATGAGCAGTTCTTC.

This clonotype appeared many times. The chain is built from TRBV7-2 and TRBJ2-3; the D is unclear. V lost 8 bases, J lost 5 bases, and 14 bases lay in between. CDR1 and CDR2 from the germline V gene are SGHTA and FQGNSA. CDR3 length: 13 amino acids. Here the CDR3 reads CASGPPGEDTQYF. In nucleotides, the CDR3 is TGTGCCAGCGGCCCCCCAGGCGAAGATACGCAGTATTTT.

This clonotype was seen ten or more times. The V gene is TRBV9, the J gene TRBJ1-1; TRBD1 aligns across 7 bases. Germline V gene sequence: CDR1 SGDLS, CDR2 YYNGEE. The CDR3 spans 14 residues. J gave up 3 bases and V 3 bases, and 5 bases lay outside the gene matches. CDR3 nucleotides: TGTGCCAGCAGCGAGAGGGGGCGCGACACTGAAGCTTTCTTT. This codes for CASSERGRDTEAFF.

The chain combines TRBV12-3 or TRBV12-4 with TRBJ2-1; 8 positions agree with TRBD1. This CDR3 has 14 amino acids. Trimming at V came to 5 bases and at J to 3 bases, leaving 3 bases not matched to a gene. CDR3 loop: CASSGQGNYNEQFF. DNA of the CDR3: TGTGCCAGCAGTGGACAGGGAAACTACAATGAGCAGTTCTTC.

This clonotype was seen many times. The chain joins TRBV12-3 or TRBV12-4 to TRBJ2-5; D may match TRBD1 or TRBD2 (5 bases each). The CDR3 loop spans 14 amino acids. V lost 0 bases and J 6 bases, leaving 11 bases between the germline ends. The CDR3, as DNA: TGTGCCAGCAGTTTAGCGCTTGGGGGACAGACCCAGTACTTC. This gives the protein CASSLALGGQTQYF.

This clonotype was found many times. The rearrangement uses TRBV12-3 or TRBV12-4 and TRBJ2-3; D is unclear. Trimming stripped 3 bases from V and 2 bases from J, with 12 bases between. This CDR3 has 15 amino acids. The CDR3 region has the DNA TGTGCCAGCAGTTTCAGTGACACTGTCACAGATACGCAGTATTTT. Encoded protein: CASSFSDTVTDTQYF.

The sample holds many counts of this clonotype. For the CDR3, the DNA is TGTGCCATCAGTGGACAGGGGAGTCGAGCTTTCTTT. Translation gives CAISGQGSRAFF. This chain connects TRBV10-3 to TRBJ1-1; 8 nucleotides align to TRBD1. This CDR3 has 12 residues. Germline trimming cut 4 bases from V and 10 bases from J; bases unmatched to any gene: 5. CDR1 and CDR2 from the germline V gene are ENHRY and SYGVKD.

In its sample, this clonotype was seen many times. CDR3 protein: CASSPSGGAYEQYF. The CDR3 nucleotides read TGTGCCAGCAGCCCTAGCGGGGGGGCATACGAGCAGTACTTC. The gene calls are TRBV7-2 and TRBJ2-7, with 12 bases matching TRBD2. After removal of 5 bases from V and 4 bases from J, the junction contained 3 bases not matched to a gene. Germline V gene sequence: CDR1 SGHTA, CDR2 FQGNSA. The CDR3 is made up of 14 amino acids.

This clonotype was found many times. The CDR3 DNA is TGTGCCAGTCCCTCCGACTTAGGGGGGGAGACCCAGTACTTC. Protein: CASPSDLGGETQYF. The rearrangement joins TRBV7-2 to TRBJ2-5; the D gene could be TRBD1 or TRBD2 (6 bases each). The CDR3 loop spans 14 amino acids. The germline gives CDR1 SGHTA, CDR2 FQGNSA. Trimming took off 9 bases at V and 5 bases at J, with 19 bases between the two ends. Together with reference TRBV7-2 and TRBJ2-5, the CDR3 gives the full variable domain: GAGVSQSPSNKVTEKGKDVELRCDPISGHTALYWYRQSLGQGLEFLIYFQGNSAPDKSGLPSDRFSAERTGGSVSTLTIQRTQQEDSAVYLCASPSDLGGETQYFGPGTRLLVL.

In its sample, this clonotype was seen many times. The chain employs TRBV7-3 and TRBJ2-3, with TRBD1 matching 7 bases. Trimming took 4 bases from V and 4 from J; bases not matched to a gene: 2. Germline V gene sequence: CDR1 SGHTA, CDR2 FQGTGA. The CDR3 length is 13 residues. The DNA of the CDR3 is TGTGCCAGCAGCTGGGGGACAGCAGATACGCAGTATTTT. Protein product: CASSWGTADTQYF.

This clonotype was picked up many times. J is TRBJ1-2 and V is TRBV20-1; no definite D call. The V gene's germline CDR1 is DFQATT and CDR2 SNEGSKA (reference sequence). The CDR3 has 13 residues. Trimming cost V 0 bases and J 5 bases, with 10 bases left between them. The CDR3 coding sequence is TGCAGTGCTAGAGAGGGCACTCAATATGGCTACACCTTC. This codes for CSAREGTQYGYTF.

The chain recombines TRBV5-5 with TRBJ2-1; possibly TRBD2 for D (5 bases). There are 15 residues in the CDR3. Trimming removed 5 bases from V and 2 bases from J, with 14 bases in between. The germline V gene encodes CDR1 SGHKS and CDR2 YYEKEE (reference sequence). The CDR3 spells CASSVRVATYNEQFF. In DNA form, the CDR3 reads TGTGCCAGCAGTGTCCGGGTAGCGACCTACAATGAGCAGTTCTTC. Full variable domain (outside the CDR3, taken from reference TRBV5-5 and TRBJ2-1): DAGVTQSPTHLIKTRGQQVTLRCSPISGHKSVSWYQQVLGQGPQFIFQYYEKEERGRGNFPDRFSARQFPNYSSELNVNALLLGDSALYLCASSVRVATYNEQFFGPGTRLTVL.

This clonotype was seen many times. The chain has TRBV7-2 and TRBJ2-2; no clear D. Trimming left V 3 bases short and J 1 base short, with 6 bases between. In germline, CDR1 is SGHTA, CDR2 FQGNSA. CDR3 length: 14 amino acids. CDR3 in amino acids: CASSFRLNTGELFF. The CDR3 nucleotides are TGTGCCAGCAGCTTCCGTCTGAACACCGGGGAGCTGTTTTTT. Variable domain in full (rest from reference TRBV7-2 and TRBJ2-2): GAGVSQSPSNKVTEKGKDVELRCDPISGHTALYWYRQSLGQGLEFLIYFQGNSAPDKSGLPSDRFSAERTGGSVSTLTIQRTQQEDSAVYLCASSFRLNTGELFFGEGSRLTVL.

This clonotype was observed many times. The gene calls are TRBV4-1 and TRBJ1-5; 7 bases align to TRBD1. After removal of 0 bases from V and 6 bases from J, the junction contained 5 bases not matched to a gene. Germline V gives CDR1 MGHRA, CDR2 YSYEKL. The CDR3 covers 15 residues. CDR3 nucleotide sequence: TGCGCCAGCAGCCAAGAGTGGCAGGGGGTTCAGCCCCAGCATTTT. Residues: CASSQEWQGVQPQHF.

This clonotype was seen repeatedly, ten times or more. The V gene is TRBV18, the J gene TRBJ1-3; weak D call: TRBD1 (6 bases). The CDR3 has 15 residues. Germline loops: CDR1 KGHSH, CDR2 LQKENI. V lost 3 bases and J lost 0, with 9 bases in between. The CDR3 is CASSPGQLSGNTIYF. The CDR3 bases are TGTGCCAGCTCACCCGGACAGCTCTCTGGAAACACCATATATTTT.

This clonotype was seen repeatedly, ten times or more. The gene calls are TRBV7-2 and TRBJ2-7; D gene uncertain. The germline V gene encodes CDR1 SGHTA and CDR2 FQGNSA. V lost 7 bases, J lost 3 bases, and 13 bases lay in between. This CDR3 spans 13 amino acids. The CDR3 loop reads CASTPGRNYEQYF. As DNA, the CDR3 is TGTGCCAGCACCCCCGGTCGAAACTACGAGCAGTACTTC.

This clonotype was picked up a small number of times. V gene TRBV5-5 combines with J gene TRBJ2-1, with TRBD2 identical over 8 bases. Per germline, CDR1 SGHKS and CDR2 YYEKEE (reference sequence). The CDR3 contains 14 residues. V trimming: 4 bases; J trimming: 8 bases; junction bases outside the gene matches: 8. CDR3 nucleotides: TGTGCCAGCAGCCCCGGGACTAGGTGGGATGAGCAGTTCTTC. This sequence encodes CASSPGTRWDEQFF.

Ten or more counts support this clonotype. The gene calls are TRBV5-1 and TRBJ2-6, with TRBD2 as a possible D gene (5 bases). Per the germline V gene, CDR1 is SGHRS and CDR2 is YFSETQ. Trimming cost V 2 bases and J 1 base, with 7 bases left between them. This CDR3 is 15 amino acids long. CDR3 region: CASSLRESGANVLTF. CDR3 sequence (DNA): TGCGCCAGCAGCTTAAGGGAGTCTGGGGCCAACGTCCTGACTTTC.

This clonotype has ten or more counts. V usage is TRBV7-2 and J usage is TRBJ2-5; the match to TRBD2 covers 8 bases. V was clipped by 7 bases and J by 2 bases; unmatched bases: 3. Germline CDR1 reads SGHTA; CDR2 reads FQGNSA. The length of the CDR3 is 13 residues. Written as DNA, the CDR3 is TGTGCCAGCATGTCGGGGGGGCAAGAGACCCAGTACTTC. This sequence encodes CASMSGGQETQYF. Looking up the rest from reference TRBV7-2 and TRBJ2-5 gives the full variable domain: GAGVSQSPSNKVTEKGKDVELRCDPISGHTALYWYRQSLGQGLEFLIYFQGNSAPDKSGLPSDRFSAERTGGSVSTLTIQRTQQEDSAVYLCASMSGGQETQYFGPGTRLLVL.

This clonotype was seen ten or more times. The chain couples TRBV20-1 to TRBJ2-7, with 10 nucleotides matching TRBD2. Trimming removed 2 bases from V and 0 bases from J; junction bases left unmatched: 10. Germline values: CDR1 DFQATT, CDR2 SNEGSKA (reference sequence). This CDR3 is 17 amino acids long. CDR3 loop: CSARSPSSGGFSYEQYF. The CDR3 bases are TGCAGTGCTAGATCCCCTAGTAGCGGGGGGTTCTCCTACGAGCAGTACTTC.

In its sample, this clonotype was seen many times. The V call is TRBV20-1, the J call TRBJ2-5; D possibly corresponds to TRBD1 (6 bases). This CDR3 has 19 amino acids. Looked up from germline, CDR1 is DFQATT and CDR2 is SNEGSKA (reference sequence). The V end was cut by 1 base, the J end by 4 bases, with 28 bases between. The CDR3 reads CSARGTKTRPQGATETQYF. Written as DNA, the CDR3 is TGCAGTGCTAGAGGAACTAAAACTCGCCCACAGGGAGCCACAGAGACCCAGTACTTC.

This clonotype has at least ten counts. The rearrangement uses TRBV30 and TRBJ2-7, with D possibly being TRBD2 (7 bases). Trimming removed 3 bases from V and 5 bases from J, with 20 bases in between. CDR3 size: 15 residues. Germline V gives CDR1 GTSNPN, CDR2 SVGIG (reference sequence). CDR3 coding DNA: TGTGCCTGGAGGGATCGGGGGGCTTTTATCCACGAGCAGTACTTC. Translation: CAWRDRGAFIHEQYF.

This clonotype is a singleton in its sample. This sequence may be a read error, since a much larger clone differs from it by one base. This chain connects TRBV4-3 to TRBJ1-1; D is possibly TRBD1 (5 bases). V was trimmed by 4 bases and J by 4 bases, leaving 19 bases between them. The CDR3 runs to 16 residues. Germline V gene data show CDR1 as LGHNA and CDR2 as YSLEER. The CDR3 loop reads CASSLGSIQGTTEAFF. In DNA form, the CDR3 reads TGCGCCAGCAGCCTAGGGTCAATTCAGGGAACCACTGAAGCTTTCTTT.

At least ten counts were recorded for this clonotype. The rearrangement uses TRBV7-8 and TRBJ1-1; a weak D match, TRBD1 (5 bases). This CDR3 contains 16 residues. Per germline, CDR1 SGHVS and CDR2 FQNEAQ. Trimming took off 0 bases at V and 3 bases at J, with 14 bases between the two ends. The chain's CDR3 is CASSLASGNGDTEAFF. The CDR3 region has the DNA TGTGCCAGCAGCTTAGCTTCAGGGAATGGCGACACTGAAGCTTTCTTT.